This T cell receptor beta chain emerged from a study of OX40 agonist ivuxolimab in advanced cancers. The wider study: Anti-PD-1, anti-PD-L1 or anti-CTLA-4 therapy given earlier was allowed, and roughly 40% had some. Partial responses, seen in three patients, involved one hepatocellular carcinoma and two cutaneous melanomas.

Assay: immunoSEQ multiplex PCR; the TCRdb copy retains only in-frame clones and omits some. The sample yields roughly 62,000 clones, 92% seen once. The CDR3 is 15 residues long. Germline V gene data show CDR1 as MNHEY and CDR2 as SMNVEV (reference sequence). Trimming pared 2 bases from V and 0 bases from J, leaving 9 bases between. This clone occurred once. The source material was CD4+ or CD8+ T cells sorted from blood, sampled in a trial of the OX40 agonist ivuxolimab. This TCR was sampled from an adult with an advanced solid tumor such as melanoma, head and neck, liver or kidney cancer. The gene calls are TRBV27 and TRBJ2-3, with D possibly being TRBD1 (6 bases). This CDR3 reads CASSLRQGSTDTQYF. In DNA, the CDR3 is TGTGCCAGCAGTTTAAGGCAGGGGAGCACAGATACGCAGTATTTT.